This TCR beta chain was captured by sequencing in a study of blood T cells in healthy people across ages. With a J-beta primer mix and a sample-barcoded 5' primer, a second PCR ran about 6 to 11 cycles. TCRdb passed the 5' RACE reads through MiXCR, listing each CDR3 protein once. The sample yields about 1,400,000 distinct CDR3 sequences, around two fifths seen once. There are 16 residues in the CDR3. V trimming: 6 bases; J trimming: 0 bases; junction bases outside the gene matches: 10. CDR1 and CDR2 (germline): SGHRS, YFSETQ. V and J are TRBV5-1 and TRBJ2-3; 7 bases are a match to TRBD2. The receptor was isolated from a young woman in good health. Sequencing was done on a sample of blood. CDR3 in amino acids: CASTWRPAGSTDTQYF. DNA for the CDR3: TGCGCCAGCACCTGGAGGCCAGCGGGAAGCACAGATACGCAGTATTTT.